These 22 T cell receptor beta chains were all obtained from the same sample, sequenced in a study of regulatory T cells in long-lasting Graves disease. The time point denotes: newly diagnosed GD, antithyroid drugs for less than 3 months. Construction of the TCR library relied on RNA isolated from PBMCs. Through Arm-PCR of CDR3 regions and iRepertoire HTBI primers, TCR beta libraries were built. TCRdb analysed the multiplex PCR reads with MiXCR anew, one entry per CDR3 protein. Here the sample spans roughly 420,000 distinct CDR3 sequences, approximately 15% being singletons. The same sample was also used in a study of T cells in Graves' hyperthyroidism and ophthalmopathy.

The sample in question was peripheral blood mononuclear cells (PBMCs), obtained at new diagnosis, from a patient treated with antithyroid drugs. Receptors originate from a woman aged 45-59 years with Graves disease.

This clonotype showed up many times. The chain recombines TRBV7-2 with TRBJ2-7, with 8 positions matching TRBD2. This CDR3 region has 16 residues. The junction had 7 bases not matched to a gene; V was cut back by 1 base and J by 2 bases. Germline lookup yields CDR1 SGHTA and CDR2 FQGNSA. The CDR3 sequence is CASSLGSWREAYEQYF. The CDR3 DNA is TGTGCCAGCAGCTTAGGATCCTGGCGGGAGGCCTACGAGCAGTACTTC.

In its sample, this clonotype was seen many times. This sequence joins TRBV11-2 and TRBJ2-7, with 9 positions matching TRBD1. Per the germline V gene, CDR1 is SGHAT and CDR2 is FQNNGV. V lost 4 bases, J lost 5 bases, and 9 bases stayed unmatched. The CDR3 has 15 amino acids. CDR3 sequence reads: CASSSSTQGAHEQYF. The DNA for the CDR3 is TGTGCCAGCAGCTCAAGCACACAGGGGGCCCACGAGCAGTACTTC. Complete variable domain (other parts from reference TRBV11-2 and TRBJ2-7): EAGVAQSPRYKIIEKRQSVAFWCNPISGHATLYWYQQILGQGPKLLIQFQNNGVVDDSQLPKDRFSAERLKGVDSTLKIQPAKLEDSAVYLCASSSSTQGAHEQYFGPGTRLTVT.

This rearrangement joins TRBV6-1 to TRBJ2-3; 8 bases agree with TRBD2. The CDR3 is 14 amino acids. The V segment lost 7 bases and the J segment 5 bases; nucleotides outside the gene matches: 8. Germline-derived CDR1 and CDR2 are MNHNS and SASEGT. The CDR3 nucleotides read TGTGCCAGCACCCCGGGACTAGACCTAGATACGCAGTATTTT. Translating gives CASTPGLDLDTQYF.

This clonotype was picked up a small number of times. V usage is TRBV3-1 and J usage is TRBJ1-1, with 10 bases lining up with TRBD1. Trimming took 7 bases from V and 1 from J; bases not matched to a gene: 12. CDR3 size: 17 residues. The germline V gene has CDR1 LGHDT and CDR2 YNNKEL (reference sequence). The CDR3 region has the DNA TGTGCCAGCACCCGGGACAGGGGAGCCCCCCGGAACACTGAAGCTTTCTTT. Residues: CASTRDRGAPRNTEAFF.

This rearrangement joins TRBV5-1 to TRBJ2-3; the match to TRBD2 covers 7 bases. The CDR3 is 16 amino acids. CDR1 and CDR2 from the germline V gene are SGHRS and YFSETQ. The ends lost 0 bases at V and 6 bases at J; junction bases unmatched: 10. The CDR3 loop reads CASSLERREFPDTQYF. The CDR3 nucleotides read TGCGCCAGCAGCTTGGAAAGGCGGGAGTTCCCGGATACGCAGTATTTT.

The chain carries TRBV20-1 and TRBJ2-5; TRBD1 agrees at 9 bases. The V segment lost 4 bases and the J segment 3 bases; nucleotides outside the gene matches: 15. The germline V gene has CDR1 DFQATT and CDR2 SNEGSKA (reference sequence). The CDR3 covers 17 residues. The CDR3 sequence: CSAILPGQGFREETQYF. The CDR3 DNA reads as TGCAGTGCTATCTTACCGGGACAGGGCTTTCGAGAAGAGACCCAGTACTTC.

The V gene is TRBV10-2, the J gene TRBJ2-2, with D possibly TRBD2 on 5 matching bases. This CDR3 region has 14 residues. The ends were cut back, 4 bases at V and 6 bases at J, with 12 bases in the middle. Germline V gives CDR1 WSHSY, CDR2 SAAADI. The CDR3 DNA sequence: TGCGCCAGCAGTGCTAGCCGGGCCGCCGGGGAGCTGTTTTTT. Its translation is CASSASRAAGELFF.

This clonotype was recorded a few times. The chain couples TRBV20-1 to TRBJ2-5, with 7 nucleotides matching TRBD2. V lost 0 bases to trimming and J lost 1 base; unmatched junction nucleotides: 8. CDR3 size: 16 residues. Germline assignment: CDR1 DFQATT and CDR2 SNEGSKA (reference sequence). The CDR3 protein is CSARDPSGKLQETQYF. The CDR3 DNA reads TGCAGTGCTAGAGATCCCAGCGGGAAGCTCCAAGAGACCCAGTACTTC.

This clonotype was seen repeatedly, ten times or more. CDR3 loop: CASSYLRGGDIQYF. The CDR3 DNA follows: TGTGCCAGCAGTTACCTCCGGGGGGGGGACATTCAGTACTTC. The chain joins TRBV27 to TRBJ2-4, with 8 bases lining up with TRBD2. Germline values: CDR1 MNHEY, CDR2 SMNVEV (reference sequence). This CDR3 has 14 residues. With V trimmed by 4 bases and J by 8 bases, 7 bases remained unmatched.

The genes are TRBV28 and TRBJ2-7, with TRBD1 matching over 9 bases. The CDR3 runs 15 residues. Germline V gene lookup returns CDR1 MDHEN and CDR2 SYDVKM. Trimming at V came to 8 bases and at J to 4 bases, leaving 12 bases not matched to a gene. CDR3 coding DNA: TGTGCCAGCTACTCCTTCCGGGACAGGGCTTACGAGCAGTACTTC. It specifies CASYSFRDRAYEQYF.

This clonotype was detected many times. The rearrangement uses TRBV7-3 and TRBJ2-3; D is perhaps TRBD2 (6 bases). V was clipped by 5 bases and J by 4 bases, with 25 bases between them. Germline V gives CDR1 SGHTA, CDR2 FQGTGA. The CDR3 is 18 residues long. CDR3 amino acids: CASSPYSGSREVPDTQYF. CDR3 in DNA: TGTGCCAGCAGCCCTTACTCGGGGAGCAGGGAGGTTCCAGATACGCAGTATTTT.

This clonotype was found many times. This chain links TRBV18 with TRBJ2-1; the D gene is possibly TRBD2 (6 bases). V lost 0 bases to trimming and J lost 12 bases, with 12 bases between them. This CDR3 contains 13 residues. Germline V gives CDR1 KGHSH, CDR2 LQKENI. This CDR3 is CASSPPTVEGQFF. The CDR3 nucleotides are TGTGCCAGCTCACCACCGACGGTGGAGGGGCAGTTCTTC.

In its sample, this clonotype was seen many times. The rearrangement links TRBV27 to TRBJ2-1; 10 bases align to TRBD1. Trimming cost V 10 bases and J 3 bases; bases outside gene matches: 3. This CDR3 is built from 13 residues. The germline gives CDR1 MNHEY, CDR2 SMNVEV (reference sequence). The CDR3 loop is CATRDRGYNEQFF. In DNA form, the CDR3 reads TGTGCCACCAGGGACAGGGGCTACAATGAGCAGTTCTTC.

This clonotype has a count of ten or more. The chain links TRBV12-3 or TRBV12-4 to TRBJ2-2; maybe TRBD1 (5 bases). This CDR3 comprises 13 residues. V was clipped by 3 bases and J by 8 bases, with 10 bases between them. The CDR3 nucleotides are TGTGCCAGCAGTTTGTTGGGGCCGGGGGAGCTGTTTTTT. Protein: CASSLLGPGELFF.

Points on this clonotype: A read error may explain this, as a much larger clone is one base away. This CDR3 fails to terminate in the conserved phenylalanine or tryptophan, so it likely reflects a read error. The V gene is TRBV7-9, the J gene TRBJ1-2; possible D gene TRBD1, 5 bases. Germline CDR1 reads SEHNR; CDR2 reads FQNEAQ (reference sequence). The CDR3 is 14 residues long. Deletions cut 1 base from V and 4 bases from J, with 10 bases between. CDR3 sequence reads: CASSLGQLIYGYTL. CDR3 sequence (DNA): TGTGCCAGCAGCTTAGGACAGCTGATCTATGGCTACACCCTC.

This clonotype was seen repeatedly, ten times or more. The rearrangement uses TRBV7-3 and TRBJ2-2; 8 bases align to TRBD2. V trimming: 5 bases; J trimming: 5 bases; junction bases outside the gene matches: 1. The CDR3 spans 13 residues. Germline V gene sequence: CDR1 SGHTA, CDR2 FQGTGA. The CDR3 DNA reads as TGTGCCAGCAGCATAGCGGGAACCGGGGAGCTGTTTTTT. Translated, it gives CASSIAGTGELFF.

The chain uses TRBV6-5 and TRBJ1-6; D not resolved. The V end was cut by 2 bases, the J end by 5 bases, with 4 bases between. Germline CDR1 MNHEY, CDR2 SVGAGI. The CDR3 totals 13 residues. In nucleotides, the CDR3 is TGTGCCAGCAGTTACAGAGATAATTCACCCCTCCACTTT. As protein: CASSYRDNSPLHF.

About this clonotype itself: This likely comes from a read error, as the CDR3 has no conserved phenylalanine or tryptophan at its end. The chain carries TRBV28 and TRBJ2-1, with D unresolved. The CDR3 extends over 11 amino acids. V shed 3 bases and J shed 7 bases, with 4 bases lying between them. From germline, CDR1 is MDHEN and CDR2 SYDVKM. Here the CDR3 reads CASSLSNEQFY. The CDR3 DNA reads as TGTGCCAGCAGTTTGAGTAATGAGCAGTTCTAC.

The genes are TRBV18 and TRBJ2-3; TRBD2 agrees at 12 bases. The germline V gene encodes CDR1 KGHSH and CDR2 LQKENI. Trimming at V came to 3 bases and at J to 4 bases, leaving 2 bases not matched to a gene. The CDR3 is 15 residues long. CDR3 nucleotides: TGTGCCAGCTCACCGACTAGCGGGAGCTCAGATACGCAGTATTTT. As protein: CASSPTSGSSDTQYF. Filled out from reference TRBV18 and TRBJ2-3, the complete variable domain reads NAGVMQNPRHLVRRRGQEARLRCSPMKGHSHVYWYRQLPEEGLKFMVYLQKENIIDESGMPKERFSAEFPKEGPSILRIQQVVRGDSAAYFCASSPTSGSSDTQYFGPGTRLTVL.

As to this clonotype: A much larger clone is a single base away; this may be a read error. Because it lacks the conserved phenylalanine or tryptophan at the end, this CDR3 is likely a read error. This rearrangement joins TRBV5-5 to TRBJ2-1, with D possibly matching TRBD1 (6 bases). The germline CDR1 and CDR2 sequences are SGHKS and YYEKEE (reference sequence). The CDR3 runs to 14 residues. The ends were cut back, 2 bases at V and 4 bases at J, with 10 bases in the middle. In nucleotides, the CDR3 is TGTGCCAGCAGCTTTGGGACACCATACAATGAGCAGTTCTCC. It encodes CASSFGTPYNEQFS.

As for this clonotype: A read error may explain this, as a much larger clone is one base away. V gene TRBV3-1 combines with J gene TRBJ1-1; weak D call: TRBD1 (5 bases). The CDR3 is 14 residues long. The germline V gene has CDR1 LGHDT and CDR2 YNNKEL (reference sequence). Here the CDR3 reads CASSQGGARTEALF. The CDR3 DNA reads TGTGCCAGCAGCCAAGGGGGCGCGAGGACTGAAGCTCTCTTT.

A few counts support this clonotype. The chain has TRBV24-1 and TRBJ2-5; the D gene is possibly TRBD1 (6 bases). The CDR3 loop spans 16 amino acids. Germline V gene sequence: CDR1 KGHDR, CDR2 SFDVKD. Trimming removed 0 bases at V and 2 bases at J, with 12 bases between. Here the CDR3 DNA reads TGTGCCACCAGTGATTTGACAGGGCCGAAGCAAGAGACCCAGTACTTC. Residues: CATSDLTGPKQETQYF.